Shown below are 24 T cell receptor beta chains from a single sample sequenced in a study of T cells after somatic rescue of genetic block. Here immunoSEQ multiplex PCR was the method, and the copy in TCRdb shows in-frame clones only, minus some. Among about 72,000 clones listed, about nine tenths were seen once. Input material: peripheral blood mononuclear cells (PBMCs). The receptor set was obtained from a man aged 25 to 45.

This clone turned up a few times. The rearrangement joins TRBV29-1 to TRBJ1-1; D unclear. The germline V and J ends were trimmed by 2 bases and 11 bases, with 3 bases remaining between them. Germline-derived CDR1 and CDR2 are SQVTM and ANQGSEA. The CDR3 is 8 amino acids. CDR3 protein: CSVERAFF. The CDR3, as DNA: TGCAGCGTTGAACGCGCTTTCTTT.

This chain links TRBV5-6 with TRBJ1-2; TRBD1 aligns across 7 bases. This CDR3 is 19 amino acids long. Germline CDR1 and CDR2: SGHDT and YYEEEE. Germline trimming cut 0 bases from V and 2 bases from J; bases unmatched to any gene: 16. Here the CDR3 reads CASSLDAKKSLTGNYGYTF. The CDR3 nucleotides are TGTGCCAGCAGCTTGGACGCGAAGAAAAGCCTGACAGGGAACTATGGCTACACCTTC.

This clone was observed a single time. The chain links TRBV5-6 to TRBJ2-7; TRBD1 aligns across 7 bases. Germline CDR1 SGHDT, CDR2 YYEEEE. This CDR3 is built from 14 residues. Trimming removed 4 bases from V and 3 bases from J; junction bases left unmatched: 7. CDR3 sequence reads: CASSARTGRYEQYF. The CDR3 nucleotides are TGTGCCAGCAGCGCCCGGACAGGACGCTACGAGCAGTACTTC.

The chain couples TRBV19 to TRBJ2-7, with a possible D match to TRBD1 (5 bases). Trimming pared 9 bases from V and 6 bases from J, leaving 12 bases between. Germline V gives CDR1 LNHDA, CDR2 SQIVND (reference sequence). CDR3 length equals 11 residues. The CDR3: CASLERGEQYF. For the CDR3, the DNA is TGTGCCAGCCTCGAAAGGGGCGAGCAGTACTTC.

This rearrangement joins TRBV5-4 to TRBJ2-5; the D gene is possibly TRBD1 (5 bases). The CDR3 sequence is 15 residues long. V was cut by 1 base and J by 4 bases, with 14 bases left in between. The V gene's germline CDR1 is SGHNT and CDR2 YYREEE (reference sequence). In DNA, the CDR3 is TGTGCCAGCAGCTTGTATATCCAGGGCGGAGAGACCCAGTACTTC. Translating gives CASSLYIQGGETQYF.

The chain carries TRBV19 and TRBJ2-4, with 12 bases lining up with TRBD1. Germline V gene data show CDR1 as LNHDA and CDR2 as SQIVND (reference sequence). Losses at the gene ends were 7 bases for V and 0 bases for J; bases not matched to a gene: 13. The length of the CDR3 is 19 residues. The CDR3 region has the DNA TGTGCCAGTAAGGGAAGGGGACAGGGGGCGCATGTAGCCAAAAACATTCAGTACTTC. This translates into CASKGRGQGAHVAKNIQYF.

The chain joins TRBV5-1 to TRBJ2-2; no reliable D call. The CDR3 length is 14 residues. Trimming stripped 0 bases from V and 5 bases from J, with 8 bases between. In germline, CDR1 is SGHRS, CDR2 YFSETQ. Here the CDR3 DNA reads TGCGCCAGCAGCTTGGTTACCGGGACCGGGGAGCTGTTTTTT. Translation: CASSLVTGTGELFF.

The chain links TRBV5-1 to TRBJ2-2, with a tentative D call TRBD1 (6 bases). Germline assignment: CDR1 SGHRS and CDR2 YFSETQ. The ends were cut back, 4 bases at V and 4 bases at J, with 14 bases in the middle. CDR3 length equals 15 residues. The CDR3 here is CASSLRDTLTGELFF. The CDR3 DNA follows: TGCGCCAGCAGCCTCCGGGACACCCTCACCGGGGAGCTGTTTTTT.

The chain links TRBV12-2 to TRBJ1-3; the table's D call, TRBD1, was not checked against the DNA. TRBV12-2 is deemed a pseudogene. This CDR3 region has 16 residues. CDR3 coding DNA: TGTGCAAGTCGCCCCCCTAGGACAAGCTCTGGAAACACCATATATTTT. Translation gives CASRPPRTSSGNTIYF.

The chain combines TRBV11-2 with TRBJ2-7; tentatively, D is TRBD2 (5 bases). V lost 0 bases, J lost 3 bases, and 12 bases lay in between. Germline CDR1 and CDR2: SGHAT and FQNNGV. The CDR3 sequence is 15 residues long. CDR3 region: CASSLEAELDYEQYF. CDR3 in DNA: TGTGCCAGCAGCTTAGAAGCGGAGTTGGACTACGAGCAGTACTTC.

This clone appeared a few times. The J gene is TRBJ2-4, the V gene TRBV5-6; D call uncertain. The V end was cut by 1 base, the J end by 3 bases, with 2 bases between. The CDR3 spans 12 residues. Per germline, CDR1 SGHDT and CDR2 YYEEEE. This CDR3 is CASSLLKNIQYF. Here the CDR3 DNA reads TGTGCCAGCAGCTTGCTCAAAAACATTCAGTACTTC.

The chain has TRBV7-9 and TRBJ1-6; D is uncertain. Germline V gene data show CDR1 as SEHNR and CDR2 as FQNEAQ (reference sequence). This CDR3 has 12 amino acids. Trimming stripped 0 bases from V and 10 bases from J, with 4 bases between. CDR3 nucleotide sequence: TGTGCCAGCAGCTTAGCGGGGTCACCCCTCCACTTT. Translated, it gives CASSLAGSPLHF. The full variable domain, with the rest looked up from reference TRBV7-9 and TRBJ1-6, is DTGVSQNPRHKITKRGQNVTFRCDPISEHNRLYWYRQTLGQGPEFLTYFQNEAQLEKSRLLSDRFSAERPKGSFSTLEIQRTEQGDSAMYLCASSLAGSPLHFGNGTRLTVT.

The rearrangement joins TRBV5-4 to TRBJ2-5; 8 positions agree with TRBD1. The J call may be faulty, since TRBJ2-7 better matches the DNA end. Germline CDR1 SGHNT, CDR2 YYREEE (reference sequence). This CDR3 is built from 14 residues. The DNA of the CDR3 is TGTGCCAGCAGCGACGACAGGGGTGCCTACGAGCAGTACTTC. Translating gives CASSDDRGAYEQYF.

The chain recombines TRBV10-1 with TRBJ2-5; D is possibly TRBD1 or TRBD2 (6 bases each). CDR1 and CDR2 from the germline V gene are WNHNN and SYGVQD (reference sequence). This CDR3 contains 14 residues. Trimming took off 0 bases at V and 8 bases at J, with 13 bases between the two ends. CDR3 sequence: CASSESTGAVTQYF. CDR3 nucleotides: TGCGCCAGCAGTGAGTCGACGGGGGCCGTAACCCAGTACTTC.

This clone was observed once. This rearrangement joins TRBV14 to TRBJ2-1; D possibly matches TRBD1 or TRBD2 (5 bases each). The CDR3 totals 15 residues. V dropped 2 bases and J dropped 9 bases, with 17 bases sitting between them. Germline lookup yields CDR1 SGHDN and CDR2 FVKESK. CDR3 coding DNA: TGTGCCAGCAGCCAAACGGTGTTCCGGGGCGCTGAGCAGTTCTTC. Its translation: CASSQTVFRGAEQFF. The whole variable domain, remainder taken from reference TRBV14 and TRBJ2-1, is EAGVTQFPSHSVIEKGQTVTLRCDPISGHDNLYWYRRVMGKEIKFLLHFVKESKQDESGMPNNRFLAERTGGTYSTLKVQPAELEDSGVYFCASSQTVFRGAEQFFGPGTRLTVL.

The rearrangement links TRBV4-1 to TRBJ2-7; maybe TRBD1 (6 bases). V lost 2 bases to trimming and J lost 1 base, with 12 bases between them. This CDR3 comprises 15 residues. Germline V gene lookup returns CDR1 MGHRA and CDR2 YSYEKL. CDR3 nucleotides: TGCGCCAGCAGCCAACGCTCGGACAGATCCTACGAGCAGTACTTC. Its protein product is CASSQRSDRSYEQYF.

The rearrangement uses TRBV18 and TRBJ1-1; 12 positions match TRBD1. This CDR3 is 15 amino acids long. The trim removed 5 bases at V and 5 bases at J, leaving 6 bases unmatched. CDR1 and CDR2 from the germline V gene are KGHSH and LQKENI. CDR3 nucleotides: TGTGCCAGCTCAACCGGGACAGGGGGCGGGACTGAAGCTTTCTTT. It yields the protein CASSTGTGGGTEAFF.

This clone was seen a handful of times. The chain carries TRBV7-9 and TRBJ2-7; no clear D gene. The CDR3 totals 14 residues. Germline V gene lookup returns CDR1 SEHNR and CDR2 FQNEAQ (reference sequence). Trimming removed 5 bases at V and 0 bases at J, with 11 bases between. The chain's CDR3 is CASSPGLFSYEQYF. The CDR3, as DNA: TGTGCCAGCAGCCCCGGGCTGTTCTCCTACGAGCAGTACTTC.

This chain links TRBV2 with TRBJ2-5, with D tentatively TRBD2 (5 bases). This CDR3 region has 12 residues. From germline, CDR1 is SNHLY and CDR2 FYNNEI. The V and J ends lost 10 bases and 3 bases respectively, with 12 bases between them. DNA for the CDR3: TGTGCCACAGGACTGATTAAAGAGACCCAGTACTTC. It is translated as CATGLIKETQYF.

Only one count was recorded for this clone. This chain joins TRBV2 and TRBJ2-7; D is possibly TRBD2 (5 bases). Trimming left V 6 bases short and J 1 base short, with 10 bases between. The germline CDR1 and CDR2 sequences are SNHLY and FYNNEI. CDR3 length: 13 amino acids. CDR3 in amino acids: CASRPTGSYEQYF. The CDR3 DNA reads TGTGCCAGCAGGCCGACGGGGTCCTACGAGCAGTACTTC.

J is TRBJ1-1 and V is TRBV20-1; D gene ambiguous. Trimming took 7 bases from V and 1 from J, leaving 7 bases between them. The germline CDR1 and CDR2 sequences are DFQATT and SNEGSKA (reference sequence). CDR3 length equals 11 residues. CDR3 sequence: CSVTANTEAFF. The CDR3 bases are TGCAGTGTCACAGCGAACACTGAAGCTTTCTTT.

The genes are TRBV6-5 and TRBJ2-2; D is unclear. Per germline, CDR1 MNHEY and CDR2 SVGAGI. Trimming removed 5 bases from V and 3 bases from J, with 10 bases in between. The CDR3 is made up of 14 amino acids. CDR3 in amino acids: CASSDRPDTGELFF. The CDR3 DNA reads as TGTGCCAGCAGTGACCGACCCGACACCGGGGAGCTGTTTTTT.

The chain employs TRBV7-9 and TRBJ1-6; D is perhaps TRBD1 (5 bases). The V end was cut by 1 base, the J end by 11 bases, with 12 bases between. The CDR3 extends over 14 amino acids. Per germline, CDR1 SEHNR and CDR2 FQNEAQ (reference sequence). The CDR3 protein is CASSLDQGITPLHF. The CDR3 nucleotides are TGTGCCAGCAGCTTAGATCAGGGAATAACACCCCTCCACTTT.

The chain carries TRBV7-6 and TRBJ2-6; a possible D gene is TRBD1 (5 bases). Germline-derived CDR1 and CDR2 are SGHVS and FNYEAQ. This CDR3 comprises 15 residues. The ends were cut back, 5 bases at V and 2 bases at J, with 10 bases in the middle. The CDR3 region is CASSPARAGANVLTF. The CDR3, as DNA: TGTGCCAGCAGCCCCGCCAGGGCTGGGGCCAACGTCCTGACTTTC. Full variable domain (remainder filled in from reference TRBV7-6 and TRBJ2-6): GAGVSQSPRYKVTKRGQDVALRCDPISGHVSLYWYRQALGQGPEFLTYFNYEAQQDKSGLPNDRFSAERPEGSISTLTIQRTEQRDSAMYRCASSPARAGANVLTFGAGSRLTVL.